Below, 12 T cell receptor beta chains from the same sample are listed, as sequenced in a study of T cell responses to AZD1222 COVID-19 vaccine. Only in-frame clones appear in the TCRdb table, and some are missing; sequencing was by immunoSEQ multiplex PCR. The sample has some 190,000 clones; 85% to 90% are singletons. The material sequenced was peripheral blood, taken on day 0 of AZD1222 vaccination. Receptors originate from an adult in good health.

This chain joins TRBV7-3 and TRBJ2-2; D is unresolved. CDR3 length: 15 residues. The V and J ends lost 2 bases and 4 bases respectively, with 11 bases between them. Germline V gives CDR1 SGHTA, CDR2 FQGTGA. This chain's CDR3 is CASSLFGPGTGELFF. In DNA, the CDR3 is TGTGCCAGCAGCTTATTCGGACCCGGCACCGGGGAGCTGTTTTTT.

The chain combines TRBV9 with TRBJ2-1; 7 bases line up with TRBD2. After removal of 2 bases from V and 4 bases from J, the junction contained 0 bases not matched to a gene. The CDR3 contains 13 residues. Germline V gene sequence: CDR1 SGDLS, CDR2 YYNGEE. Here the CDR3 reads CASSVSGYNEQFF. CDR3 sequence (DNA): TGTGCCAGCAGCGTTAGCGGGTACAATGAGCAGTTCTTC.

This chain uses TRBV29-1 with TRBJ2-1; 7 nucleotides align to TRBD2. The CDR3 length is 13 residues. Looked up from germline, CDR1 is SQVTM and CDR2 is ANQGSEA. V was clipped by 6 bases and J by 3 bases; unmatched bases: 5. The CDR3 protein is CSVTGGDYNEQFF. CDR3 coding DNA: TGCAGCGTGACTGGGGGGGACTACAATGAGCAGTTCTTC.

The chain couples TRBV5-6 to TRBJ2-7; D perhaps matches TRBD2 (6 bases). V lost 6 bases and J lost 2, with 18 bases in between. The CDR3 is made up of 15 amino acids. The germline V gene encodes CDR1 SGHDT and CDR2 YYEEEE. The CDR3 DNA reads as TGTGCCAGCACCATGGCGGCCTGGGAGGCCTACGAGCAGTACTTC. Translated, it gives CASTMAAWEAYEQYF.

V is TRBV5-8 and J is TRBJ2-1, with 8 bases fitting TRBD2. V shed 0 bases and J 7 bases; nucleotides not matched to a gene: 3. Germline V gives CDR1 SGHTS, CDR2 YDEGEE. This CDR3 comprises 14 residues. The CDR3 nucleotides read TGTGCCAGCAGCTTGGCGGGGGGGAATAATGAGCAGTTCTTC. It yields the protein CASSLAGGNNEQFF.

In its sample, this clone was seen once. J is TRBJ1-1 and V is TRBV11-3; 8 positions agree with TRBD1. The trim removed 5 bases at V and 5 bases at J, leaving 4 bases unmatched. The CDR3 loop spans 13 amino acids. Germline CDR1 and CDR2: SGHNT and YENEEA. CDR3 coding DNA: TGTGCCAGCAGCCTCCGACAGGGGACTGAAGCTTTCTTT. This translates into CASSLRQGTEAFF. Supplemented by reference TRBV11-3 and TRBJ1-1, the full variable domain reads EAGVVQSPRYKIIEKKQPVAFWCNPISGHNTLYWYLQNLGQGPELLIRYENEEAVDDSQLPKDRFSAERLKGVDSTLKIQPAELGDSAVYLCASSLRQGTEAFFGQGTRLTVV.

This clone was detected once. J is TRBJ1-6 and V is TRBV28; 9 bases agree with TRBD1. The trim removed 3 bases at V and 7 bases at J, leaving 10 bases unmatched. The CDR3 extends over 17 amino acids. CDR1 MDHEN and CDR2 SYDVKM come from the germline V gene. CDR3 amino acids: CASSLVQGAPSNSPLHF. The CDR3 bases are TGTGCCAGCAGTTTGGTACAGGGGGCCCCTAGCAATTCACCCCTCCACTTT.

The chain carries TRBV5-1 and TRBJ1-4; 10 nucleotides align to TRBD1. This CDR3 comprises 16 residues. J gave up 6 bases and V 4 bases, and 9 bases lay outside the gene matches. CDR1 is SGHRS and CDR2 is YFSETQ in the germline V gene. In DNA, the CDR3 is TGCGCCAGCAGCCCCCATTCCGGACAGGGGGATGAAAAACTGTTTTTT. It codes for CASSPHSGQGDEKLFF.

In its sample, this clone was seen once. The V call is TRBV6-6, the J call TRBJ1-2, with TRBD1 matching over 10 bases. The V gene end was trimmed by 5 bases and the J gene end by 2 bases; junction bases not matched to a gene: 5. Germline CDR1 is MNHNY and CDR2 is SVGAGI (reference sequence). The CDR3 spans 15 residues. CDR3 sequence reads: CASSTPDRGNYGYTF. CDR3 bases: TGTGCCAGCAGTACCCCGGACAGGGGGAACTATGGCTACACCTTC.

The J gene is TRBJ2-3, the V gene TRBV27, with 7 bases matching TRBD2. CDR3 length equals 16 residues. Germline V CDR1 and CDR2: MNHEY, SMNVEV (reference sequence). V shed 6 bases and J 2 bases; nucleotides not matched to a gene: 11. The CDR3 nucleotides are TGTGCCAGCAGACGCCGGGGAGGGAGTTTCACAGATACGCAGTATTTT. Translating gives CASRRRGGSFTDTQYF.

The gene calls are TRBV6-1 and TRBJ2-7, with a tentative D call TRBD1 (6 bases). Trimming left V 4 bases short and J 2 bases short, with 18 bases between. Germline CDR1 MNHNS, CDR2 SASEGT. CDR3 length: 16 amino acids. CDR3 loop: CASSGSFLQGTYEQYF. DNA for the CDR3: TGTGCCAGCAGTGGATCTTTCCTACAGGGAACCTACGAGCAGTACTTC.

The CDR3 here is CASSLEGQPQHF. CDR3 DNA sequence: TGCGCCAGCAGCTTGGAGGGCCAGCCCCAGCATTTT. V is TRBV5-1 and J is TRBJ1-5; D remains ambiguous. This CDR3 is built from 12 residues. CDR1 and CDR2 from the germline V gene are SGHRS and YFSETQ. V gave up 0 bases and J gave up 7 bases, with 5 bases separating them. The variable domain in full, with the rest retrieved from reference TRBV5-1 and TRBJ1-5, is KAGVTQTPRYLIKTRGQQVTLSCSPISGHRSVSWYQQTPGQGLQFLFEYFSETQRNKGNFPGRFSGRQFSNSRSEMNVSTLELGDSALYLCASSLEGQPQHFGDGTRLSIL.